Shown below are 11 T cell receptor beta chains from a single sample sequenced in a study of neoadjuvant nivolumab and ipilimumab in lung cancer. Data came from immunoSEQ multiplex PCR; TCRdb stores just in-frame clones and leaves some out. The sample holds 25,000 to 35,000 clones, approximately 92% seen once. Sample: peripheral blood, taken after neoadjuvant nivolumab, alone or with ipilimumab, at or shortly before surgery. These receptors originate from an adult with non-small cell lung cancer.

V and J are TRBV23-1 and TRBJ2-1; D remains ambiguous. TRBV23-1 is labeled an ORF, and its function is uncertain. Trimming removed 2 bases at V and 13 bases at J, with 9 bases between. CDR3 length equals 11 residues. The CDR3 DNA reads as TGCGCCAGCAGTCAAGGTGGGCCCCAGTTCTTC. Amino acids: CASSQGGPQFF.

This chain connects TRBV13 to TRBJ2-2, with a weak D call TRBD2 (6 bases). Germline V gives CDR1 PRHDT, CDR2 FYEKMQ (reference sequence). V was pared by 2 bases and J by 0 bases, with 16 bases between. CDR3 length: 18 amino acids. CDR3 DNA: TGTGCCAGCAGCTTAAGACATTGGGAGGCCTCGAACACCGGGGAGCTGTTTTTT. Translation: CASSLRHWEASNTGELFF.

This chain joins TRBV6-1 and TRBJ2-5; D is perhaps TRBD2 (6 bases). The CDR3 length is 14 residues. CDR1 and CDR2 (germline): MNHNS, SASEGT. V lost 6 bases and J 5 bases, leaving 16 bases between the germline ends. CDR3 sequence reads: CASRAWGVGETQYF. In DNA form, the CDR3 reads TGTGCCAGCAGGGCCTGGGGGGTGGGGGAGACCCAGTACTTC.

V gene TRBV5-4 combines with J gene TRBJ2-1; 9 bases match TRBD2. Germline V gene lookup returns CDR1 SGHNT and CDR2 YYREEE (reference sequence). The CDR3 covers 14 residues. Trimming removed 6 bases from V and 8 bases from J; junction bases left unmatched: 9. Written as DNA, the CDR3 is TGTGCCAGCATCAAAGCGGGAGGCCTCGATGAGCAGTTCTTC. Amino acid sequence: CASIKAGGLDEQFF.

The rearrangement links TRBV5-4 to TRBJ1-1, with D possibly being TRBD1 (5 bases). The CDR3 runs to 15 residues. Deletions cut 0 bases from V and 4 bases from J, with 13 bases between. The germline CDR1 and CDR2 sequences are SGHNT and YYREEE (reference sequence). The chain's CDR3 is CASSLGGQVTTEAFF. The CDR3 region has the DNA TGTGCCAGCAGCTTGGGTGGACAAGTGACCACTGAAGCTTTCTTT.

The V gene is TRBV27, the J gene TRBJ1-5; D perhaps matches TRBD1 (6 bases). The CDR3 is 15 residues long. V was pared by 3 bases and J by 6 bases, with 15 bases between. The V gene's germline CDR1 is MNHEY and CDR2 SMNVEV (reference sequence). The CDR3 region has the DNA TGTGCCAGCAGTTTTGCAGGGGAGGACGGTCAGCCCCAGCATTTT. It codes for CASSFAGEDGQPQHF.

V is TRBV6-5 and J is TRBJ1-2, with a tentative D call TRBD1 (6 bases). The V end lost 4 bases, the J end lost 2 bases, and 11 bases lay between the germline ends. This CDR3 is built from 14 residues. Germline CDR1 reads MNHEY; CDR2 reads SVGAGI. Here the CDR3 DNA reads TGTGCCAGCAGTTTCGGGGGCTCGAACTATGGCTACACCTTC. Residues: CASSFGGSNYGYTF.

This chain joins TRBV19 and TRBJ1-2; D unclear. The CDR3 contains 13 residues. V was pared by 6 bases and J by 6 bases, with 14 bases between. Germline V gene lookup returns CDR1 LNHDA and CDR2 SQIVND (reference sequence). The CDR3 sequence is CASRVLTRDGYTF. CDR3 sequence (DNA): TGTGCCAGTAGGGTCCTGACTCGGGATGGCTACACCTTC.

The chain recombines TRBV11-2 with TRBJ2-1; D is undetermined. The germline V gene encodes CDR1 SGHAT and CDR2 FQNNGV. With 6 bases removed from V and 6 bases from J, the gap between germline ends came to 18 bases. The CDR3 loop spans 15 amino acids. CDR3 loop: CASSSTSQVGNEQFF. The DNA of the CDR3 is TGTGCCAGCAGTTCTACTTCCCAGGTCGGCAATGAGCAGTTCTTC.

The genes are TRBV11-2 and TRBJ2-7, with TRBD1 identical over 12 bases. This CDR3 spans 16 amino acids. Germline values: CDR1 SGHAT, CDR2 FQNNGV. Unmatched junction bases numbered 9, after V lost 5 bases and J lost 4 bases. The CDR3 DNA sequence: TGTGCCAGCAGCATAGCCGGGACAGGGGGCCTATACGAGCAGTACTTC. Protein sequence: CASSIAGTGGLYEQYF.

The chain carries TRBV5-4 and TRBJ2-6, with D perhaps given as TRBD1 or TRBD2 (5 bases each). The germline V gene has CDR1 SGHNT and CDR2 YYREEE (reference sequence). Trimming cost V 7 bases and J 2 bases, with 10 bases left between them. The CDR3 has 14 residues. The CDR3 DNA reads as TGTGCCAGCTTTCAGGGAGCTGGGGCCAACGTCCTGACTTTC. Protein product: CASFQGAGANVLTF.